This TCR beta chain was profiled in a study of T-cell reconstitution after alpha-beta-depleted transplantation in children. Broader study findings: About two months after transplant, alpha-beta T cells reportedly came from several hundred expanded graft clones. One year after transplant, T-cell counts and diversity came mostly from newly produced T cells.

As for this clonotype: What it binds is unknown.

Unique molecular identifiers featured in how the TCRbeta library was prepared. Via MiXCR, TCRdb re-called the PCR reads, giving one row per CDR3 protein. The sample has 780,000 or so distinct CDR3 sequences, 16% seen once. Germline assignment: CDR1 MGHDK and CDR2 SYGVNS. Trimming took 7 bases from V and 4 from J, leaving 22 bases between them. The CDR3 is made up of 16 amino acids. The source of this sequence is a male patient under 18 who had a stem cell transplant for acute lymphoblastic leukemia, so the T cells may come from the graft donor. This chain links TRBV25-1 with TRBJ1-2; D call uncertain. This specimen consisted of PBMCs, mostly from graft donor cells, obtained 360 days after TCRalphabeta/CD19-depleted stem cell transplant. CDR3: CASTGDYGPRLYGYTF. Here the CDR3 DNA reads TGTGCCAGCACCGGAGATTATGGCCCGAGGCTCTATGGCTACACCTTC.